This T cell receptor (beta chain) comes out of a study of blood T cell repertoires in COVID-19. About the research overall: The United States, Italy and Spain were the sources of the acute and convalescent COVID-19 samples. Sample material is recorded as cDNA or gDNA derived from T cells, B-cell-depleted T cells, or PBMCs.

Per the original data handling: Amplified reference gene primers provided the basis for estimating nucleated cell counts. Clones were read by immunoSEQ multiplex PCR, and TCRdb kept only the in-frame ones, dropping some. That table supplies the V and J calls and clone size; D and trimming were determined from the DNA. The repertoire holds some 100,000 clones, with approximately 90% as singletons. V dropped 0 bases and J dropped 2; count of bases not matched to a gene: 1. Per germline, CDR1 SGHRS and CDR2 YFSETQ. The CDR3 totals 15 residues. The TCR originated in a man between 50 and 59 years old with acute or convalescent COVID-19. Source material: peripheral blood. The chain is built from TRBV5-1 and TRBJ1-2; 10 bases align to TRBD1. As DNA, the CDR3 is TGCGCCAGCAGCTTGGGGGGACAGGGGAACTATGGCTACACCTTC. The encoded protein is CASSLGGQGNYGYTF.